Shown below are 22 T cell receptor beta chains from a single sample sequenced in a study of blood T cell repertoires in COVID-19. Only in-frame clones appear in the TCRdb table, and some are missing; sequencing was by immunoSEQ multiplex PCR. The sample includes over 110,000 clones, roughly 88% seen only once; the top ten take around a quarter. The sequenced sample was peripheral blood. These receptors were taken from a human donor in a cohort sampled during active COVID-19.

J is TRBJ1-2 and V is TRBV30, with 8 bases lining up with TRBD1. Losses at the gene ends were 5 bases for V and 8 bases for J; bases not matched to a gene: 16. The CDR3 runs to 15 residues. Germline-derived CDR1 and CDR2 are GTSNPN and SVGIG (reference sequence). CDR3 nucleotides: TGTGCCTGGGGGTGGTCGGTCAGGGGGCTCATGGGCTACACCTTC. This encodes CAWGWSVRGLMGYTF.

The rearrangement joins TRBV5-5 to TRBJ1-6; D uncertain. Trimming cost V 0 bases and J 7 bases, with 5 bases left between them. Germline loops: CDR1 SGHKS, CDR2 YYEKEE (reference sequence). This CDR3 is built from 13 residues. CDR3: CASSLAGNSPLHF. The CDR3, as DNA: TGTGCCAGCAGCTTGGCGGGGAATTCACCCCTCCACTTT.

The genes are TRBV18 and TRBJ1-5, with 8 bases lining up with TRBD1. CDR1 is KGHSH and CDR2 is LQKENI in the germline V gene. Germline trimming cut 4 bases from V and 7 bases from J; bases unmatched to any gene: 9. This CDR3 has 15 residues. The chain's CDR3 is CASSRGQGEWQPQHF. In nucleotides, the CDR3 is TGTGCCAGCTCACGAGGACAGGGAGAGTGGCAGCCCCAGCATTTT.

The J gene is TRBJ2-5, the V gene TRBV11-2; D remains ambiguous. The V end was cut by 0 bases, the J end by 5 bases, with 16 bases between. The CDR3 spans 16 residues. The germline gives CDR1 SGHAT, CDR2 FQNNGV. CDR3 DNA: TGTGCCAGCAGCTTAGATCCCGCAGAGCCGGAGGAGACCCAGTACTTC. It yields the protein CASSLDPAEPEETQYF.

The chain uses TRBV6-5 and TRBJ2-2; D remains ambiguous. CDR1 MNHEY and CDR2 SVGAGI come from the germline V gene. CDR3 length: 14 residues. V was trimmed by 6 bases and J by 5 bases, leaving 13 bases between them. The CDR3 bases are TGTGCCAGCAGGAACACGTGGTGGACCGGGGAGCTGTTTTTT. Encoded protein: CASRNTWWTGELFF.

V usage is TRBV6-4 and J usage is TRBJ1-1, with a possible D match to TRBD1 (6 bases). The V end lost 6 bases, the J end lost 1 base, and 12 bases lay between the germline ends. CDR1 and CDR2 (germline): MRHNA, SNTAGT. The CDR3 consists of 14 residues. The CDR3 sequence is CASRPTGQNTEAFF. The CDR3 region has the DNA TGTGCCAGCAGACCCACAGGGCAGAACACTGAAGCTTTCTTT.

The chain recombines TRBV6-6 with TRBJ2-5; D gene ambiguous. CDR1 MNHNY and CDR2 SVGAGI come from the germline V gene (reference sequence). The CDR3 is 12 residues long. Trimming pared 1 base from V and 14 bases from J, leaving 14 bases between. The CDR3 bases are TGTGCCAGCAGTTACTATCGCGGTGGTAGCTACTTC. Its protein product is CASSYYRGGSYF.

CDR3: CASSLLGQGGRYEQYF. CDR3 in DNA: TGTGCCAGCAGCTTGTTGGGACAGGGGGGACGCTACGAGCAGTACTTC. The genes are TRBV5-4 and TRBJ2-7; TRBD1 agrees at 11 bases. This CDR3 is 16 amino acids long. V was pared by 1 base and J by 3 bases, with 6 bases of the junction left unmatched. Germline-derived CDR1 and CDR2 are SGHNT and YYREEE (reference sequence).

This chain uses TRBV10-2 with TRBJ2-7, with 7 bases aligning to TRBD1. CDR1 and CDR2 (germline): WSHSY, SAAADI. The J segment lost 5 bases and the V segment lost 4 bases, leaving 8 bases of the junction unmatched. The CDR3 covers 14 residues. The CDR3 coding sequence is TGCGCCAGCAGTGGACGCGACAGGGAAAACGAGCAGTACTTC. Amino acid sequence: CASSGRDRENEQYF.

The chain is built from TRBV13 and TRBJ2-5; perhaps TRBD2 as D (5 bases). The CDR3 totals 13 residues. Germline V lookup: CDR1 PRHDT, CDR2 FYEKMQ (reference sequence). V was shortened by 8 bases and J by 5 bases, with 15 bases between the two germline ends. For the CDR3, the DNA is TGTGCCAGCTCGGGGTCGGGTGGGGAGACCCAGTACTTC. Its protein is CASSGSGGETQYF. The full variable domain, its missing parts supplied by reference TRBV13 and TRBJ2-5, is AAGVIQSPRHLIKEKRETATLKCYPIPRHDTVYWYQQGPGQDPQFLISFYEKMQSDKGSIPDRFSAQQFSDYHSELNMSSLELGDSALYFCASSGSGGETQYFGPGTRLLVL.

In regard to this clone: This sample also contains other DNA sequences that code for the same CDR3. The chain carries TRBV7-2 and TRBJ2-3; D unclear. V dropped 2 bases and J dropped 3 bases, with 3 bases sitting between them. This CDR3 has 12 residues. The V gene's germline CDR1 is SGHTA and CDR2 FQGNSA. The CDR3 sequence: CASSLSTDTQYF. The CDR3 bases are TGTGCCAGCAGCTTATCAACAGATACGCAGTATTTT.

Notes on this clone: Additional DNA sequences in this sample encode the identical CDR3. Here the CDR3 DNA reads TGCGCCAGCAGCTTGGGGACAGCGAACACTGAAGCTTTCTTT. This gives the protein CASSLGTANTEAFF. The chain joins TRBV5-1 to TRBJ1-1; a weak D match, TRBD1 (6 bases). CDR1 is SGHRS, CDR2 YFSETQ, per germline. CDR3 length: 14 amino acids. V was cut by 0 bases and J by 1 base, with 7 bases left in between.

The chain links TRBV20-1 to TRBJ1-5; D unclear. CDR1 is DFQATT and CDR2 is SNEGSKA in the germline V gene (reference sequence). CDR3 length: 15 amino acids. V lost 3 bases, J lost 0 bases, and 12 bases lay in between. Here the CDR3 reads CSASTPEYSNQPQHF. As DNA, the CDR3 is TGCAGTGCTAGTACACCCGAATATAGCAATCAGCCCCAGCATTTT.

The J gene is TRBJ1-2, the V gene TRBV27, with TRBD1 identical over 7 bases. The CDR3 totals 14 residues. CDR1 is MNHEY, CDR2 SMNVEV, per germline (reference sequence). With 3 bases clipped from V and 4 bases from J, the junction kept 5 bases outside the gene matches. The CDR3 sequence is CASSLDRQFYGYTF. CDR3 coding DNA: TGTGCCAGCAGTTTGGACAGGCAGTTCTATGGCTACACCTTC.

This chain uses TRBV6-6 with TRBJ2-1, with 10 bases fitting TRBD2. The germline V gene encodes CDR1 MNHNY and CDR2 SVGAGI (reference sequence). Losses at the gene ends were 6 bases for V and 7 bases for J; bases not matched to a gene: 12. CDR3 length: 16 amino acids. The CDR3 sequence: CASRSSPSGGQNEQFF. CDR3 bases: TGTGCCAGCAGGAGCTCCCCTAGCGGGGGTCAAAATGAGCAGTTCTTC.

V and J are TRBV9 and TRBJ1-2; 8 bases agree with TRBD1. V lost 0 bases to trimming and J lost 5 bases; unmatched junction nucleotides: 3. The CDR3 runs 14 residues. Germline loops: CDR1 SGDLS, CDR2 YYNGEE. In DNA form, the CDR3 reads TGTGCCAGCAGCGTAGACGGACAGGGTTATGGCTACACCTTC. Residues: CASSVDGQGYGYTF.

The V call is TRBV24-1, the J call TRBJ1-2; TRBD1 agrees at 8 bases. The CDR3 extends over 18 amino acids. Germline V gene data show CDR1 as KGHDR and CDR2 as SFDVKD. Germline trimming cut 5 bases from V and 5 bases from J; bases unmatched to any gene: 18. CDR3 sequence (DNA): TGTGCCACCAGTGCTCTCTTATCCAGACAGGGGCTCCTTTATGGCTACACCTTC. It translates to CATSALLSRQGLLYGYTF.

The V gene is TRBV6-5, the J gene TRBJ1-4, with 8 bases identical to TRBD1. CDR3 length equals 15 residues. Looked up from germline, CDR1 is MNHEY and CDR2 is SVGAGI. V dropped 0 bases and J dropped 8; count of bases not matched to a gene: 5. The CDR3 DNA sequence: TGTGCCAGCAGTTACTCGACAGGGGCAGAGGAAAAACTGTTTTTT. This encodes CASSYSTGAEEKLFF.

This sequence joins TRBV21-1 and TRBJ1-6; the table's D call of TRBD1 was not tested on the DNA. TRBV21-1 corresponds to a pseudogene. The CDR3 consists of 18 residues. In nucleotides, the CDR3 is TGTGCCAGCAGCAAAGCGGGACAGGGAAACCCCTATAATTCACCCCTCCACTTT. Its translation is CASSKAGQGNPYNSPLHF.

V usage is TRBV7-2 and J usage is TRBJ1-1; 8 nucleotides match TRBD1. Germline V gene sequence: CDR1 SGHTA, CDR2 FQGNSA. V lost 5 bases and J lost 0; bases outside the gene matches: 2. The length of the CDR3 is 14 residues. CDR3 nucleotide sequence: TGTGCCAGCAGCCAGGGACAGGTGAACACTGAAGCTTTCTTT. Protein sequence: CASSQGQVNTEAFF.

The gene calls are TRBV18 and TRBJ2-7, with D hard to call. Trimming removed 6 bases from V and 2 bases from J, with 14 bases in between. The CDR3 totals 14 residues. Germline V CDR1 and CDR2: KGHSH, LQKENI. The CDR3 protein is CASSPEPVTYEQYF. The CDR3 DNA reads TGTGCCAGCTCCCCCGAACCAGTGACCTACGAGCAGTACTTC.

The chain links TRBV4-1 to TRBJ2-7; tentative D call: TRBD1 (6 bases). Trimming pared 0 bases from V and 6 bases from J, leaving 9 bases between. The CDR3 is made up of 13 amino acids. Germline lookup yields CDR1 MGHRA and CDR2 YSYEKL. The CDR3 coding sequence is TGCGCCAGCAGCCAAGAACAGGGCGGCGAGCAGTACTTC. Its translation is CASSQEQGGEQYF.